The present TCR beta chain was sequenced within a study of regulatory T cells in long-lasting Graves disease. Study-wide context: Treatment with antithyroid drugs for over 5 years, together with positive TSH receptor antibodies, meant persistent Graves' disease.

HTBI primers from iRepertoire and Arm-PCR of CDR3 regions yielded the TCR beta libraries. In TCRdb, the multiplex PCR reads were re-called with MiXCR into one record per CDR3 protein. The data hold 500,000 to 800,000 distinct CDR3 sequences, with around 30% observed a single time. General study results and limits: TRBV28 was favored in persistent disease, as were TRBJ1-2 and TRBJ2-5. It was peripheral blood alone, not thyroid tissue, that was studied.

The junction had 5 bases not matched to a gene; V was cut back by 5 bases and J by 4 bases. Per the germline V gene, CDR1 is MNHEY and CDR2 is SVGEGT. This CDR3 is 14 amino acids long. The time point: persistent/refractory GD, antithyroid drugs over 5 years with positive TRAb. PBMCs were the source of the RNA used for TCR sequencing. Patients with Graves' disease were diagnosed by American Thyroid Association guidelines. This clonotype was seen many times. The antigen remains unidentified. The sequencing used peripheral blood mononuclear cells (PBMCs), collected when the disease was refractory, from a patient treated with antithyroid drugs. This chain connects TRBV6-2 or TRBV6-3 to TRBJ1-2, with 9 bases matching TRBD1. This clonotype was sampled from a female donor with Graves disease. The chain's CDR3 is CASSEGTGIYGYTF. In DNA form, the CDR3 reads TGTGCCAGCAGTGAAGGGACAGGGATCTATGGCTACACCTTC.